The 7 T cell receptor beta chains presented below share a single source sample, sequenced in a study of regulatory T cells in long-lasting Graves disease listed by TCRdb under 2021. Library method: multiplex PCR. The instrument given in TCRdb is Illumina HiSeq 4000. CDR3 regions were amplified by Arm-PCR with iRepertoire HTBI primers to construct TCR beta libraries. TCRdb trimmed the raw reads at Q25, called clones with MiXCR and kept productive beta chains. Rows are unified per CDR3 protein, each entry keeping the most common DNA and genes. This sample lists about 430,000 distinct CDR3 sequences; about 15% were detected once. The ten largest make up around 7.6% of the sample. The time point label, read with the paper, signifies: newly diagnosed GD, antithyroid drugs for less than 3 months. RNA was extracted from PBMCs in TRIzol for both TCR sequencing and RNA sequencing. The data were also submitted as part of a second study, on T cells in Graves' hyperthyroidism and ophthalmopathy.

Sequenced here: peripheral blood mononuclear cells (PBMCs), sampled at new diagnosis, from a patient treated with antithyroid drugs. These receptors were collected from a woman aged 40 to 50 with Graves disease. Donor details come from another sample of the same person, matched by shared clones.

This clonotype was seen ten or more times. The chain uses TRBV12-3 or TRBV12-4 and TRBJ1-1, with a possible D match to TRBD1 (6 bases). V lost 0 bases to trimming and J lost 4 bases, with 6 bases between them. This CDR3 region has 13 residues. In nucleotides, the CDR3 is TGTGCCAGCAGTTTAGCGGGGGCCACTGAAGCTTTCTTT. The encoded protein is CASSLAGATEAFF.

The chain employs TRBV4-3 and TRBJ2-2, with D possibly matching TRBD2 (5 bases). V was pared by 0 bases and J by 2 bases, with 13 bases between. The CDR3 spans 17 residues. Germline V gene data show CDR1 as LGHNA and CDR2 as YSLEER. CDR3 sequence (DNA): TGCGCCAGCAGCCAAGATCTAGCACGGATCAACACCGGGGAGCTGTTTTTT. Translating gives CASSQDLARINTGELFF.

The table lists this clonotype with many counts. J is TRBJ2-3 and V is TRBV13, with 14 bases identical to TRBD2. The CDR3 has 17 residues. Germline values: CDR1 PRHDT, CDR2 FYEKMQ (reference sequence). V lost 3 bases and J lost 4; bases outside the gene matches: 6. CDR3: CASSFTKGLAGADTQYF. The CDR3 region has the DNA TGTGCCAGCAGCTTTACAAAGGGACTAGCGGGGGCAGATACGCAGTATTTT.

The chain uses TRBV4-1 and TRBJ2-1; no clear D. The CDR3 extends over 15 amino acids. V lost 0 bases and J lost 0, with 6 bases in between. The germline V gene has CDR1 MGHRA and CDR2 YSYEKL. CDR3 amino acids: CASSQDKSSYNEQFF. The CDR3 DNA reads as TGCGCCAGCAGCCAAGATAAAAGCTCCTACAATGAGCAGTTCTTC.

This clonotype appeared a few times. The chain has TRBV18 and TRBJ2-2; 9 bases align to TRBD1. J lost 4 bases, V lost 6 bases, and 6 bases had no gene match. Germline CDR1 is KGHSH and CDR2 is LQKENI. The CDR3 sequence is 15 residues long. This CDR3 reads CASSSGTGTTGELFF. Written as DNA, the CDR3 is TGTGCCAGCTCCTCGGGGACAGGGACCACCGGGGAGCTGTTTTTT.

The chain has TRBV28 and TRBJ2-7; TRBD2 matches 8 bases. The CDR3 has 14 amino acids. Germline V gene sequence: CDR1 MDHEN, CDR2 SYDVKM. V gave up 5 bases and J gave up 5 bases; unmatched junction bases: 8. The CDR3 loop reads CASSRRGVLNEQYF. The CDR3, as DNA: TGTGCCAGCAGTAGGCGGGGGGTTCTGAACGAGCAGTACTTC. The complete variable domain, with remaining parts taken from reference TRBV28 and TRBJ2-7, reads DVKVTQSSRYLVKRTGEKVFLECVQDMDHENMFWYRQDPGLGLRLIYFSYDVKMKEKGDIPEGYSVSREKKERFSLILESASTNQTSMYLCASSRRGVLNEQYFGPGTRLTVT.

This clonotype has ten or more counts. The V call is TRBV24-1, the J call TRBJ2-1; D is possibly TRBD1 (6 bases). This CDR3 comprises 17 residues. The ends were cut back, 4 bases at V and 1 base at J, with 16 bases in the middle. Germline assignment: CDR1 KGHDR and CDR2 SFDVKD. CDR3 residues: CATSDPRDTDSYNEQFF. The CDR3 bases are TGTGCCACCAGTGACCCGAGGGACACCGATTCCTACAATGAGCAGTTCTTC.